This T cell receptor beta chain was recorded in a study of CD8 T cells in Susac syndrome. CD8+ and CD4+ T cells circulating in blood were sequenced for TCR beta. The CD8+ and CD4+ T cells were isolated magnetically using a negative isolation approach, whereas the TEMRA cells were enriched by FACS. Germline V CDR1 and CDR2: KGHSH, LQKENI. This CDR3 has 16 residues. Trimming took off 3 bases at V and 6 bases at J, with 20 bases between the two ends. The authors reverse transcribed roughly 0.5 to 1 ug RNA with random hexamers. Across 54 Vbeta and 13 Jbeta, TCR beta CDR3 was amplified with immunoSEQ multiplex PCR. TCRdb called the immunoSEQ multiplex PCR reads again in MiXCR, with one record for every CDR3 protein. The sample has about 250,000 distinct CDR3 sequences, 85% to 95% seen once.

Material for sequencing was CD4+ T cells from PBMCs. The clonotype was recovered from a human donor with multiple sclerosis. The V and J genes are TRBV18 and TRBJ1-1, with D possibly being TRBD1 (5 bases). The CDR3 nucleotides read TGTGCCAGCTCACCCCGCAGGGCGGATACGAGCGCTGAAGCTTTCTTT. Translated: CASSPRRADTSAEAFF. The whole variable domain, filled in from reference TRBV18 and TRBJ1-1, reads NAGVMQNPRHLVRRRGQEARLRCSPMKGHSHVYWYRQLPEEGLKFMVYLQKENIIDESGMPKERFSAEFPKEGPSILRIQQVVRGDSAAYFCASSPRRADTSAEAFFGQGTRLTVV.